This T cell receptor (beta chain) stems from a study of cytomegalovirus exposure and HLA in healthy donors. General observations from the study: Cytomegalovirus-associated TCR beta chains were listed, numbering roughly 150. Most TCRs appeared rarely, but some public TCRs recurred in many donors.

A note on this clone: The antigen remains unidentified.

The data were produced by immunoSEQ multiplex PCR, yet TCRdb's version contains in-frame clones alone and is incomplete. The table lists 150,000 to 200,000 clones, 86% of them singletons. The donors were in the roughly 120-subject validation cohort; that cohort was separate from the roughly 700-subject first cohort. The clonotype comes from a woman younger than 35 in good health and CMV-seronegative. Specimen: PBMCs.

CDR3 DNA: TGTGCCAGCAGTCCGTGGACAGGGCCCTCACTGAACACTGAAGCTTTCTTT. Translation: CASSPWTGPSLNTEAFF. The chain couples TRBV27 to TRBJ1-1; 8 bases are a match to TRBD1. Germline lookup yields CDR1 MNHEY and CDR2 SMNVEV (reference sequence). The ends lost 5 bases at V and 0 bases at J; junction bases unmatched: 11. The CDR3 covers 17 residues.